Following are 5 T cell receptor beta chains from one sample sequenced in a study of blood T cell repertoires in COVID-19. The assay was immunoSEQ multiplex PCR, and TCRdb's table has in-frame clones only and misses some. The sample includes about 270,000 clones, about 82% seen only once; the top ten take around 9.8%. The specimen was PBMCs or T cells enriched from blood (not recorded which). All receptors come from a woman aged 45-65 years with acute COVID-19.

The rearrangement joins TRBV27 to TRBJ1-3; a weak D match, TRBD1 (5 bases). Trimming removed 5 bases from V and 2 bases from J, with 16 bases in between. Germline V gene sequence: CDR1 MNHEY, CDR2 SMNVEV (reference sequence). The CDR3 is 16 amino acids. CDR3 in DNA: TGTGCCAGCAGTCCCCAGGGAGGCTCCGCTGGAAACACCATATATTTT. Residues: CASSPQGGSAGNTIYF.

The V gene is TRBV5-1, the J gene TRBJ2-5, with D possibly being TRBD1 (5 bases). Germline V gives CDR1 SGHRS, CDR2 YFSETQ. The CDR3 has 13 amino acids. Trimming removed 2 bases from V and 1 base from J, with 6 bases in between. The CDR3 protein is CASSFQGQETQYF. In DNA form, the CDR3 reads TGCGCCAGCAGCTTTCAGGGCCAAGAGACCCAGTACTTC.

The DNA for the CDR3 is TGTGCCAGCAGCACAGGGACAGGGGATGGCTACACCTTC. Amino acid sequence: CASSTGTGDGYTF. The genes are TRBV9 and TRBJ1-2; the match to TRBD1 covers 10 bases. Germline CDR1 is SGDLS and CDR2 is YYNGEE. The length of the CDR3 is 13 residues. After removal of 4 bases from V and 6 bases from J, the junction contained 3 bases not matched to a gene.

The CDR3 spells CSVSTPTGANTGELFF. The CDR3 nucleotides read TGCAGCGTATCAACTCCGACAGGGGCGAACACCGGGGAGCTGTTTTTT. The chain is built from TRBV29-1 and TRBJ2-2; 8 bases fit TRBD1. The length of the CDR3 is 16 residues. Trimming at V came to 6 bases and at J to 0 bases, leaving 9 bases not matched to a gene. CDR1 is SQVTM and CDR2 is ANQGSEA in the germline V gene.

This clone has a handful of counts. The genes are TRBV7-2 and TRBJ1-2; D remains unclear. The CDR3 is 13 amino acids. V lost 1 base and J 8 bases, leaving 11 bases between the germline ends. Per germline, CDR1 SGHTA and CDR2 FQGNSA. The CDR3 DNA reads as TGTGCCAGCAGCTTAGAGCAGGCAAGGGGCTACACCTTC. Encoded protein: CASSLEQARGYTF.